A selection of T cell receptor beta chains follows, all from one sample in a study of technical replicates of blood from a handful of donors. Profiling relied on immunoSEQ multiplex PCR, and the TCRdb table lists in-frame clones only, not all of them. There are 60,000 or so clones in the sample; about 86% occur only once, and under 6.5% lies in the top ten. Sample: PBMCs. Receptor source: a human donor in good health. Some clones in this sample may be carry-over from other donors' samples. CDR3s include the opening cysteine and the closing phenylalanine or tryptophan.

J: TRBJ2-4; V: TRBV27; CDR3: CASSPRLAGGPSAKNIQYF
J: TRBJ2-5; V: TRBV4-1; CDR3: CASSLTGGPRETQYF
J: TRBJ2-5; V: TRBV19; CDR3: CASKTGLGQETQYF
J: TRBJ2-3; V: TRBV4-3; CDR3: CASSRSSGAWDTQYF
J: TRBJ2-7; V: TRBV7-9; CDR3: CASSSRQDPYEQYF
J: TRBJ1-1; V: TRBV9; CDR3: CASSFGMSTEAFF
J: TRBJ2-2; V: TRBV5-1; CDR3: CASSPNSGNTGELFF
J: TRBJ2-2; V: TRBV7-3; CDR3: CASSLIASSYGELFF
J: TRBJ1-1; V: TRBV2; CDR3: CASSEGLRGFGNTEAFF
J: TRBJ2-3; V: TRBV5-1; CDR3: CASSLDGFSTDTQYF
J: TRBJ1-1; V: TRBV7-9; CDR3: CASSLSGNFGTEAFF
J: TRBJ2-5; V: TRBV5-1; CDR3: CASSADRVETQYF
J: TRBJ1-5; V: TRBV6-5; CDR3: CASSLTVSNQPQHF
J: TRBJ2-5; V: TRBV6-1; CDR3: CASSEIWLAGQETQYF
J: TRBJ2-3; V: TRBV7-2; CDR3: CASSLEAGSTDTQYF
J: TRBJ2-2; V: TRBV11-2; CDR3: CASSPTGGTGELFF
J: TRBJ1-6; V: TRBV11-3; CDR3: CASGRDRGSPLHF
J: TRBJ1-6; V: TRBV4-3; CDR3: CASSQDRREGIYNSPLHF
J: TRBJ1-2; V: TRBV5-8; CDR3: CASSLPTGGADGYTF
J: TRBJ1-5; V: TRBV21-1; CDR3: CASRARRVRQPQHF
J: TRBJ1-1; V: TRBV7-9; CDR3: CASSLWLNTEAFF
J: TRBJ2-1; V: TRBV11-2; CDR3: CASSRGAGGLYNEQFF
J: TRBJ1-6; V: TRBV7-3; CDR3: CASSQQGQGHSPLHF
J: TRBJ2-7; V: TRBV19; CDR3: CASRARDSLSYEQYF
J: TRBJ2-6; V: TRBV4-3; CDR3: CASSQGEENSGANVLTF
J: TRBJ2-1; V: TRBV9; CDR3: CASSASTSNNNEQFF
J: TRBJ2-1; V: TRBV7-6; CDR3: CASSFTSGGANEQFF
J: TRBJ2-2; V: TRBV7-6; CDR3: CASSLDTLAIKTGELFF
J: TRBJ2-7; V: TRBV19; CDR3: CASSPYLATHYEQYF
J: -; V: TRBV30; CDR3: CAWATGLYEQYF
J: TRBJ2-2; V: TRBV29-1; CDR3: CSVVAGSTNTGELFF
J: TRBJ1-5; V: TRBV7-8; CDR3: CASSGQAGQPQHF
J: TRBJ1-2; V: TRBV4-3; CDR3: CASSRGQGASYGYTF
J: TRBJ1-1; V: TRBV7-9; CDR3: CASSLRGRTTNTEAFF
J: TRBJ2-7; V: TRBV7-2; CDR3: CASSFPGRREQYF
J: TRBJ2-3; V: TRBV5-5; CDR3: CASSLGVGLAGASDTQYF
J: TRBJ2-3; V: TRBV4-1; CDR3: CASSPVTGKGADTQYF
J: TRBJ2-7; V: TRBV11-2; CDR3: CASSSGLLYEQYF
J: TRBJ2-3; V: TRBV2; CDR3: CASIPSGARRDTQYF
J: TRBJ1-2; V: TRBV6-1; CDR3: CASSLTANYGYTF
J: TRBJ1-2; V: TRBV7-2; CDR3: CASSARTTGANYGYTF
J: TRBJ1-5; V: TRBV19; CDR3: CASSSPWDRGQPQHF
J: TRBJ2-3; V: TRBV7-8; CDR3: CASSLRWLADTQYF
J: TRBJ1-1; V: TRBV5-1; CDR3: CASSLEHRGRTEAFF
J: TRBJ2-5; V: TRBV7-7; CDR3: CASSSVGGQTQYF
J: TRBJ2-5; V: TRBV11-2; CDR3: CASSLHYRGRETQYF
J: TRBJ1-1; V: TRBV7-9; CDR3: CASSPVSNTEAFF
J: TRBJ2-1; V: TRBV6-1; CDR3: CASSGGGLGEQFF
J: TRBJ2-1; V: TRBV4-2; CDR3: CASSQGLGPSTSYNEQFF
J: TRBJ1-3; V: TRBV7-8; CDR3: CASSLLHSGNTIYF
J: TRBJ2-7; V: TRBV4-1; CDR3: CASSQTGYEQYF
J: TRBJ1-2; V: TRBV7-6; CDR3: CASSLGSGQNYGYTF
J: TRBJ2-1; V: TRBV6-6; CDR3: CASITSGSNEQFF
J: TRBJ2-7; V: TRBV6-6; CDR3: CASSYLQGYEQYF
J: TRBJ2-1; V: TRBV5-1; CDR3: CASSLGDTYNEQFF
J: TRBJ2-2; V: TRBV6-1; CDR3: CASSEKRGAGELFF
J: TRBJ2-1; V: TRBV27; CDR3: CASSFSIADYNEQFF